Below are 16 T cell receptor beta chains sequenced from a single sample in a study of CD8 T cells in ankylosing spondylitis. TCRdb redid the calling of the 5' RACE reads with MiXCR, one entry per CDR3 protein. The sample lists roughly 130,000 distinct CDR3 sequences, roughly 13% seen once, with about 3% in the top ten. What was sequenced was blood, either unsorted or a sorted T cell fraction (not recorded which). These receptors were taken from a female donor with ankylosing spondylitis or in good health (not recorded which).

The V call is TRBV7-9, the J call TRBJ2-3; 8 nucleotides align to TRBD1. V gave up 5 bases and J gave up 1 base; unmatched junction bases: 8. This CDR3 region has 16 residues. CDR1 is SEHNR and CDR2 is FQNEAQ in the germline V gene (reference sequence). CDR3 region: CASSNLQGGGTDTQYF. The CDR3 DNA reads TGTGCCAGCAGCAACCTACAGGGGGGAGGCACAGATACGCAGTATTTT.

This clonotype was found a few times. This chain uses TRBV30 with TRBJ2-3, with D possibly being TRBD2 (5 bases). V lost 4 bases to trimming and J lost 0 bases, with 8 bases between them. This CDR3 region has 13 residues. The V gene's germline CDR1 is GTSNPN and CDR2 SVGIG (reference sequence). CDR3 sequence: CAWNRGSTDTQYF. As DNA, the CDR3 is TGTGCCTGGAACCGCGGGAGCACAGATACGCAGTATTTT.

The table lists this clonotype with a few counts. The rearrangement uses TRBV24-1 and TRBJ1-5, with D tentatively TRBD1 (5 bases). Trimming stripped 2 bases from V and 2 bases from J, with 15 bases between. The CDR3 length is 17 residues. Looked up from germline, CDR1 is KGHDR and CDR2 is SFDVKD. CDR3 residues: CATSDYRGLLGNQPQHF. CDR3 in DNA: TGTGCCACCAGTGATTATCGGGGGTTGCTCGGCAATCAGCCCCAGCATTTT.

This clonotype turned up a few times. The chain links TRBV7-2 to TRBJ2-5, with a tentative D call TRBD2 (7 bases). Germline values: CDR1 SGHTA, CDR2 FQGNSA. Trimming took off 5 bases at V and 2 bases at J, with 15 bases between the two ends. The CDR3 runs to 15 residues. CDR3 residues: CASSQGGGTQETQYF. The CDR3 coding sequence is TGTGCCAGCAGCCAAGGGGGGGGTACTCAAGAGACCCAGTACTTC.

This clonotype was seen repeatedly, ten times or more. This chain connects TRBV5-1 to TRBJ2-1, with a weak D call TRBD2 (5 bases). Germline V lookup: CDR1 SGHRS, CDR2 YFSETQ. Trimming took off 0 bases at V and 9 bases at J, with 19 bases between the two ends. The CDR3 is made up of 16 amino acids. The CDR3: CASSLGDYGKIGEQFF. CDR3 sequence (DNA): TGCGCCAGCAGCTTGGGTGACTACGGGAAGATAGGTGAGCAGTTCTTC.

The J gene is TRBJ2-2, the V gene TRBV28; D might be TRBD2 (7 bases). Germline assignment: CDR1 MDHEN and CDR2 SYDVKM. CDR3 length: 14 residues. Trimming cost V 6 bases and J 4 bases, with 12 bases left between them. In DNA, the CDR3 is TGTGCCAGCAGACCAAGGGGGGGCACCGGGGAGCTGTTTTTT. Translation gives CASRPRGGTGELFF.

This clonotype was counted ten times or more. The chain links TRBV2 to TRBJ2-6, with D possibly matching TRBD2 (5 bases). CDR3 size: 15 residues. The V gene lost 7 bases and the J gene lost 0 bases, with 10 bases spanning the gap. CDR1 and CDR2 from the germline V gene are SNHLY and FYNNEI. In DNA form, the CDR3 reads TGTGCCAGCAATCGGGGTTACTCTGGGGCCAACGTCCTGACTTTC. Translation: CASNRGYSGANVLTF.

This clonotype was found many times. This chain uses TRBV6-1 with TRBJ2-1; a weak D match, TRBD1 (6 bases). Deletions cut 2 bases from V and 0 bases from J, with 8 bases between. The CDR3 totals 15 residues. Germline loops: CDR1 MNHNS, CDR2 SASEGT. The CDR3 DNA reads as TGTGCCAGCAGTGAATTCAGGGGCTCCTACAATGAGCAGTTCTTC. It specifies CASSEFRGSYNEQFF.

By frequency in the sample, this clonotype is medium-sized. J is TRBJ1-1 and V is TRBV12-3 or TRBV12-4; weak D call: TRBD1 (5 bases). The CDR3 contains 13 residues. Trimming left V 3 bases short and J 1 base short, with 6 bases between. In nucleotides, the CDR3 is TGTGCCAGCAGTTTGGGGGGGAACACTGAAGCTTTCTTT. Protein: CASSLGGNTEAFF.

Only a few counts were recorded for this clonotype. CDR3: CASSLSGGEETQYF. In nucleotides, the CDR3 is TGTGCCAGCAGTTTATCGGGGGGAGAAGAGACCCAGTACTTC. This sequence joins TRBV27 and TRBJ2-5, with D possibly TRBD2 on 6 matching bases. The V gene lost 0 bases and the J gene lost 3 bases, with 8 bases spanning the gap. CDR1 is MNHEY and CDR2 is SMNVEV in the germline V gene (reference sequence). The CDR3 extends over 14 amino acids.

V gene TRBV20-1 combines with J gene TRBJ2-5, with TRBD2 matching 13 bases. There are 14 residues in the CDR3. Germline V gene sequence: CDR1 DFQATT, CDR2 SNEGSKA (reference sequence). V was pared by 6 bases and J by 4 bases, with 5 bases of the junction left unmatched. CDR3 nucleotides: TGCAGTGCCCGGACTAGCGGGAGTCGAGAGACCCAGTACTTC. The encoded protein is CSARTSGSRETQYF.

This clonotype was observed many times. The V and J genes are TRBV20-1 and TRBJ1-2; D is undetermined. The CDR3 is 10 amino acids. Between the trimmed V and J ends, which lost 5 bases and 7 bases, there was a span of 8 bases. Looked up from germline, CDR1 is DFQATT and CDR2 is SNEGSKA (reference sequence). The CDR3 loop is CSAPWFGYTF. The CDR3 nucleotides read TGCAGTGCTCCCTGGTTTGGCTACACCTTC.

V and J are TRBV2 and TRBJ2-7; D remains ambiguous. The CDR3 runs to 11 residues. Germline loops: CDR1 SNHLY, CDR2 FYNNEI. The V end was cut by 2 bases, the J end by 11 bases, with 10 bases between. This chain's CDR3 is CASSEFSLEYF. The CDR3 nucleotides are TGTGCCAGCAGTGAATTTTCGCTGGAGTACTTC. Combining the CDR3 with reference TRBV2 and TRBJ2-7 gives the whole variable domain EPEVTQTPSHQVTQMGQEVILRCVPISNHLYFYWYRQILGQKVEFLVSFYNNEISEKSEIFDDQFSVERPDGSNFTLKIRSTKLEDSAMYFCASSEFSLEYFGPGTRLTVT.

This clonotype was seen ten or more times. This chain links TRBV20-1 with TRBJ2-3, with TRBD2 matching over 7 bases. Germline V CDR1 and CDR2: DFQATT, SNEGSKA (reference sequence). Germline trimming cut 1 base from V and 2 bases from J; bases unmatched to any gene: 6. The CDR3 has 15 residues. The CDR3 region has the DNA TGCAGTGCTAGAGTTCGCGGGGACTACACAGATACGCAGTATTTT. Protein product: CSARVRGDYTDTQYF.

This clonotype was found many times. This sequence joins TRBV5-1 and TRBJ2-7; D assignment may be TRBD1 or TRBD2 (5 bases each). V was cut by 4 bases and J by 2 bases, with 16 bases left in between. The CDR3 consists of 15 residues. Germline V CDR1 and CDR2: SGHRS, YFSETQ. The DNA of the CDR3 is TGCGCCAGCAGCGTAGCCGGGACGCCAACCTACGAGCAGTACTTC. Translation: CASSVAGTPTYEQYF.

This clonotype appeared many times. The chain employs TRBV7-9 and TRBJ2-3; D is uncertain. This CDR3 spans 14 amino acids. Germline loops: CDR1 SEHNR, CDR2 FQNEAQ (reference sequence). V lost 5 bases and J 4 bases, leaving 13 bases between the germline ends. The CDR3 DNA reads as TGTGCCAGCAGCATGGACCTCCCTCCAGATACGCAGTATTTT. It codes for CASSMDLPPDTQYF.